Sequencing of this TCR beta chain was carried out in a study of cytomegalovirus exposure and HLA in healthy donors. Regarding the study as a whole: CMV serostatus was the sole immune exposure information available. Earlier analysis found most TCR beta V segments productive about 87% or about 30% of the time.

Germline V CDR1 and CDR2: SGHTA, FQGTGA. The CDR3 runs 16 residues. The ends were cut back, 2 bases at V and 2 bases at J, with 16 bases in the middle. A word on this clone: Its antigen is still unknown.

Healthy donors of bone marrow made up the group. Whereas donors were nominally healthy upon sampling, unrecorded immune exposures were probable. Amplification used 60 Vbeta primers and 13 Jbeta primers. Produced via immunoSEQ multiplex PCR; TCRdb's table is partial and in-frame only. The sample lists approximately 180,000 clones; around 84% were seen once. The receptor was isolated from a woman between 18 and 29 years old in good health and CMV-seronegative. The chain links TRBV7-3 to TRBJ2-7, with a weak D call TRBD2 (5 bases). Sequenced material: PBMCs. In DNA, the CDR3 is TGTGCCAGCAGCTTAGAGTGGCGGGCTAAGCCCTACGAGCAGTACTTC. Protein sequence: CASSLEWRAKPYEQYF.